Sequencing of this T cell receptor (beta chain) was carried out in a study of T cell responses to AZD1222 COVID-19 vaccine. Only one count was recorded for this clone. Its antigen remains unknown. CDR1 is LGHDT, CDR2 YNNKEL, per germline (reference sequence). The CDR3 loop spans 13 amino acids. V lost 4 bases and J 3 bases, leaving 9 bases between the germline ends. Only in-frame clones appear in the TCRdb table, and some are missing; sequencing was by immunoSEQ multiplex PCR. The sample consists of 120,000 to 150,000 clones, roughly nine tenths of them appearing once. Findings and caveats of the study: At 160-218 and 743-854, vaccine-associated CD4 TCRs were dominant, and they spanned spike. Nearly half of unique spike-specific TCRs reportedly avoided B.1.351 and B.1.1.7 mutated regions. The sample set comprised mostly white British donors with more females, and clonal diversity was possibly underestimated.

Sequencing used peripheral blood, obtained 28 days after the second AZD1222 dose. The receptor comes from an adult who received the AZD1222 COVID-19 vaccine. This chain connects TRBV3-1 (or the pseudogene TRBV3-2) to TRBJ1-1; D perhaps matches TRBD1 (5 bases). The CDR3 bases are TGTGCCAGCAGCCGACAGATTCACACTGAAGCTTTCTTT. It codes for CASSRQIHTEAFF.